This T cell receptor beta chain derives from a study of T-cell reconstitution after alpha-beta-depleted transplantation in children. This sample's TCRbeta library carried unique molecular identifier barcodes. Each CDR3 protein is one row after TCRdb ran MiXCR on the PCR reads. The table has approximately 350,000 distinct CDR3 sequences, about 9.3% seen once. The ends were cut back, 3 bases at V and 4 bases at J, with 13 bases in the middle. CDR3 length: 14 amino acids. CDR1 is SGHRS and CDR2 is YFSETQ in the germline V gene. Specimen: PBMCs from the stem cell graft donor, collected from the stem cell graft. The chain joins TRBV5-1 to TRBJ1-2, with D possibly matching TRBD1 (5 bases). The TCR originated in a human donor who donated a stem cell graft to a child with acute lymphoblastic leukemia. CDR3 in DNA: TGCGCCAGCAGCTCCTCCCAGGGTACCTATGGCTACACCTTC. Protein product: CASSSSQGTYGYTF. The complete variable domain, with remaining parts taken from reference TRBV5-1 and TRBJ1-2, reads KAGVTQTPRYLIKTRGQQVTLSCSPISGHRSVSWYQQTPGQGLQFLFEYFSETQRNKGNFPGRFSGRQFSNSRSEMNVSTLELGDSALYLCASSSSQGTYGYTFGSGTRLTVV.